This T cell receptor (beta chain) was documented in a study of shared T cell receptors in the human thymus. The table came from immunoSEQ multiplex PCR; TCRdb's copy has only in-frame clones and leaves some out. The sample carries over 650,000 clones, around 87% recorded once. The CDR3 sequence is 14 residues long. Per the germline V gene, CDR1 is SEHNR and CDR2 is FQNEAQ (reference sequence). V gave up 3 bases and J gave up 5 bases; unmatched junction bases: 6. Separately, the same data were catalogued under a study of human thymus T cells.

Sequences were obtained from thymocytes. The rearrangement links TRBV7-9 to TRBJ2-5, with TRBD2 identical over 7 bases. This TCR derives from a boy under two years old with a congenital heart defect. CDR3 region: CASSFREAVETQYF. DNA for the CDR3: TGTGCCAGCAGCTTTCGGGAGGCGGTGGAGACCCAGTACTTC.